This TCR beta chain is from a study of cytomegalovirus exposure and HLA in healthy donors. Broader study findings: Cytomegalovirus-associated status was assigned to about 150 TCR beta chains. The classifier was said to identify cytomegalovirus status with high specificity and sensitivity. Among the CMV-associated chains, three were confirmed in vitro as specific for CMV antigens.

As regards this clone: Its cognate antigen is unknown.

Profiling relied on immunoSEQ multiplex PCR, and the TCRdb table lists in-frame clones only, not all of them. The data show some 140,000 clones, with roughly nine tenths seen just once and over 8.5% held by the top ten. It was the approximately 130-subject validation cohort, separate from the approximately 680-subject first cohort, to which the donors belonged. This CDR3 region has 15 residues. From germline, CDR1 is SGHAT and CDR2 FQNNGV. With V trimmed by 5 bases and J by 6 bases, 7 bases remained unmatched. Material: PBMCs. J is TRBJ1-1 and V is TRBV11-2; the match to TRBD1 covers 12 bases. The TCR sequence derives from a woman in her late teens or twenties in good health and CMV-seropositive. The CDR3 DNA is TGTGCCAGCAGCGGGGGACAGGGGGCAGGGGCTGAAGCTTTCTTT. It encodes CASSGGQGAGAEAFF.